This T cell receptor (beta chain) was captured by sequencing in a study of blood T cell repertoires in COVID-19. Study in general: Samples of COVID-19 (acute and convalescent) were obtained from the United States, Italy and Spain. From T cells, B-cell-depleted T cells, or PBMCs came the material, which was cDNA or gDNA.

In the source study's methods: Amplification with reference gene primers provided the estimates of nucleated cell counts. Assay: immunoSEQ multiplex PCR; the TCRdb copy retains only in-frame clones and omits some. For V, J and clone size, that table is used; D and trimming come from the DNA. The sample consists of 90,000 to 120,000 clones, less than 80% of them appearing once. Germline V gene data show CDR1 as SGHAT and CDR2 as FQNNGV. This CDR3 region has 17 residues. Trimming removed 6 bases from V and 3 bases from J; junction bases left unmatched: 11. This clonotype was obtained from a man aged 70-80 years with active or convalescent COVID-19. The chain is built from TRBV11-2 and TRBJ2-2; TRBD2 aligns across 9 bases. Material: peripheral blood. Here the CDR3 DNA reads TGTGCCAGCAGTCGCAGCCAGGGACTAGCCTACACCGGGGAGCTGTTTTTT. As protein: CASSRSQGLAYTGELFF.